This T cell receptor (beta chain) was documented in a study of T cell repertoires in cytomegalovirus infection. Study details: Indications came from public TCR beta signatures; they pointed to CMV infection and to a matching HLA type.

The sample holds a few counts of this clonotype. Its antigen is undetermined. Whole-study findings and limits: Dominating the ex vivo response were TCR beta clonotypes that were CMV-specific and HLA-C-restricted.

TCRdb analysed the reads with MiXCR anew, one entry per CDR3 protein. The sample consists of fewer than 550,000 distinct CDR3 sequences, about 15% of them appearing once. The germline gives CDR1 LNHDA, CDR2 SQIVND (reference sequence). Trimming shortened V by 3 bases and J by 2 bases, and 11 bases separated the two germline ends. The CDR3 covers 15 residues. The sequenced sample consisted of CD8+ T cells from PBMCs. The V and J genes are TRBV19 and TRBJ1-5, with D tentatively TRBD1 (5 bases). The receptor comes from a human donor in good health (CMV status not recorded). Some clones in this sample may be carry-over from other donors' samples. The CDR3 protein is CASSMQGSGNQPQHF. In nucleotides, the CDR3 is TGTGCCAGTAGTATGCAGGGTTCAGGCAATCAGCCCCAGCATTTT.